This record covers a single TCR beta chain. This CDR3 contains 14 residues. CDR1 and CDR2 (germline): SGHNT, YYREEE (reference sequence). V lost 1 base to trimming and J lost 2 bases, with 8 bases between them. The sample originates from a study of blood T cell repertoires in COVID-19. Looking at the study overall: Material from acute and convalescent COVID-19 was sourced from the United States, Italy and Spain. PBMCs, B-cell-depleted T cells, or T cells provided the cDNA or gDNA that made up the material.

As originally analysed: By means of reference gene primer amplification, nucleated cell counts were estimated. Sequencing used immunoSEQ multiplex PCR; TCRdb keeps in-frame clones, though not all of them. Clonal size and the V and J genes are those of that table, whereas D and trimming came from the DNA. The sample holds about 39,000 clones, around 84% seen once. The source is a man in his 70s with acute or convalescent COVID-19. The sample comprised peripheral blood. The chain employs TRBV5-4 and TRBJ2-3; no reliable D call. CDR3 amino acids: CASSLSANTDTQYF. For the CDR3, the DNA is TGTGCCAGCAGCTTGTCTGCTAACACAGATACGCAGTATTTT. The entire variable domain, with the rest obtained from reference TRBV5-4 and TRBJ2-3, is as follows: ETGVTQSPTHLIKTRGQQVTLRCSSQSGHNTVSWYQQALGQGPQFIFQYYREEENGRGNFPPRFSGLQFPNYSSELNVNALELDDSALYLCASSLSANTDTQYFGPGTRLTVL.